This T cell receptor (beta chain) comes out of a study of T-cell memory formation after mild COVID-19. Looking at the study overall: Clusters of TCRs were largely donor specific. Study findings and constraints: Specificity for SARS-CoV-2 was not confirmed among the second-wave clones peaking on day 37. There were some responding clones in pre-infection memory, which suggested that cross-reactive memory had joined.

After 5'RACE with constant-segment primers, TCR alpha and TCR beta cDNA libraries carrying sample barcodes and UMIs were obtained. TCRdb reanalysed the 5' RACE reads using MiXCR and keeps one entry per CDR3 protein. The sample lists under 300,000 distinct CDR3 sequences, 7.5% to 9.5% occurring once. In this sample, this clonotype turned up a few times. Antigen: not known. This clonotype was sampled from a man younger than 35 who had mild COVID-19 (a few samples of this study predate the infection). Cell type and time point are not known. What was sequenced was PBMCs or a T cell subset sorted from them (not recorded which).

The CDR3 DNA sequence: TGTGCCAGCAAGGGGGGGGCGGGCAATCAGCCCCAGCATTTT. Amino acid sequence: CASKGGAGNQPQHF. This rearrangement joins TRBV6-6 to TRBJ1-5; the D gene is possibly TRBD1 (6 bases). The germline V and J ends were trimmed by 7 bases and 2 bases, with 12 bases remaining between them. The CDR3 totals 14 residues. Looked up from germline, CDR1 is MNHNY and CDR2 is SVGAGI (reference sequence).